One and the same sample provided the 11 T cell receptor beta chains below, sequenced in a study of T cell repertoires in cytomegalovirus infection. TCRdb used MiXCR to reprocess the reads, holding one entry per CDR3 protein. The sample includes about 180,000 distinct CDR3 sequences, around 15% seen only once; the top ten take 25% to 30%. What was sequenced was PBMCs. The receptors come from a human donor in good health (CMV status not recorded). Some clones in this sample may be carry-over from other donors' samples.

For the CDR3, the DNA is TGTGCCAGCAGTGAATGGACAGGGCAAGAGACCCAGTACTTC. Its translation: CASSEWTGQETQYF. V and J are TRBV25-1 and TRBJ2-5, with 8 nucleotides matching TRBD1. The V gene end was trimmed by 1 base and the J gene end by 2 bases; junction bases not matched to a gene: 0. Germline CDR1 is MGHDK and CDR2 is SYGVNS. The CDR3 is made up of 14 amino acids.

J is TRBJ2-5 and V is TRBV18; D not resolved. The CDR3 sequence is 14 residues long. V gave up 0 bases and J gave up 5 bases, with 10 bases separating them. Looked up from germline, CDR1 is KGHSH and CDR2 is LQKENI. In DNA, the CDR3 is TGTGCCAGCTCACCACCGAGACCTCCCGAGACCCAGTACTTC. Its protein product is CASSPPRPPETQYF. Combining the CDR3 with reference TRBV18 and TRBJ2-5 gives the whole variable domain NAGVMQNPRHLVRRRGQEARLRCSPMKGHSHVYWYRQLPEEGLKFMVYLQKENIIDESGMPKERFSAEFPKEGPSILRIQQVVRGDSAAYFCASSPPRPPETQYFGPGTRLLVL.

This clonotype was seen a few times. The V call is TRBV2, the J call TRBJ1-1; 8 bases map to TRBD1. Unmatched junction bases numbered 16, after V lost 7 bases and J lost 3 bases. The CDR3 has 17 amino acids. Germline assignment: CDR1 SNHLY and CDR2 FYNNEI. The CDR3 DNA sequence: TGTGCCAGCAATAAAGACAGGGGAGGCCCCGGGGACACTGAAGCTTTCTTT. It specifies CASNKDRGGPGDTEAFF.

This clonotype was seen a few times. The V gene is TRBV14, the J gene TRBJ1-2, with 7 bases lining up with TRBD1. The CDR3 contains 13 residues. The V and J ends lost 8 bases and 2 bases, in that order; junction bases with no gene match: 5. Germline V gives CDR1 SGHDN, CDR2 FVKESK. CDR3 in DNA: TGTGCCAGCCACAGGGGCGGAAACTATGGCTACACCTTC. Protein: CASHRGGNYGYTF.

This clonotype occurred many times. The J gene is TRBJ2-7, the V gene TRBV7-2, with D tentatively TRBD2 (6 bases). The CDR3 has 15 residues. V was trimmed by 6 bases and J by 0 bases, leaving 15 bases between them. Per the germline V gene, CDR1 is SGHTA and CDR2 is FQGNSA. The CDR3 region is CASRGGTRSSYEQYF. For the CDR3, the DNA is TGTGCCAGCAGGGGCGGGACTCGAAGCTCCTACGAGCAGTACTTC. The whole variable domain, remainder taken from reference TRBV7-2 and TRBJ2-7, is GAGVSQSPSNKVTEKGKDVELRCDPISGHTALYWYRQSLGQGLEFLIYFQGNSAPDKSGLPSDRFSAERTGGSVSTLTIQRTQQEDSAVYLCASRGGTRSSYEQYFGPGTRLTVT.

The rearrangement uses TRBV12-3 or TRBV12-4 and TRBJ2-3; TRBD2 agrees at 8 bases. The CDR3 loop spans 13 amino acids. V was clipped by 11 bases and J by 6 bases; unmatched bases: 10. In DNA, the CDR3 is TGTGCCGGACGAGCGGGAGAGGTGGATACGCAGTATTTT. Translation gives CAGRAGEVDTQYF.

This clonotype was counted many times. The gene calls are TRBV6-6 and TRBJ2-1; D uncertain. Trimming cost V 2 bases and J 0 bases, with 20 bases left between them. The length of the CDR3 is 19 residues. Germline CDR1 is MNHNY and CDR2 is SVGAGI (reference sequence). This CDR3 reads CASSYPKSLDGDSYNEQFF. The CDR3 DNA is TGTGCCAGCAGTTACCCTAAATCGTTGGACGGCGACTCCTACAATGAGCAGTTCTTC.

A few counts support this clonotype. V and J are TRBV25-1 and TRBJ2-2; 10 nucleotides align to TRBD1. The CDR3 is 15 residues long. The V and J ends lost 8 bases and 1 base, in that order; junction bases with no gene match: 4. Germline V gene lookup returns CDR1 MGHDK and CDR2 SYGVNS. Written as DNA, the CDR3 is TGTGCCAGCTCCGGGACAGGGGTGAACACCGGGGAGCTGTTTTTT. Translation: CASSGTGVNTGELFF. Drawing the rest from reference TRBV25-1 and TRBJ2-2, the complete variable domain is EADIYQTPRYLVIGTGKKITLECSQTMGHDKMYWYQQDPGMELHLIHYSYGVNSTEKGDLSSESTVSRIRTEHFPLTLESARPSHTSQYLCASSGTGVNTGELFFGEGSRLTVL.

This clonotype has ten or more counts. The gene calls are TRBV29-1 and TRBJ1-2, with 7 bases lining up with TRBD1. V was clipped by 0 bases and J by 7 bases; unmatched bases: 5. Germline lookup yields CDR1 SQVTM and CDR2 ANQGSEA. CDR3 size: 13 residues. The CDR3 loop reads CSVEDQGVGGYTF. The CDR3 region has the DNA TGCAGCGTTGAAGATCAGGGGGTCGGTGGCTACACCTTC.

The chain carries TRBV29-1 and TRBJ1-2; D might be TRBD1 (5 bases). The CDR3 sequence is 13 residues long. Germline CDR1 SQVTM, CDR2 ANQGSEA. Trimming cost V 5 bases and J 4 bases, with 14 bases left between them. CDR3 sequence (DNA): TGCAGCGTTTCCGGAGGGGTGGGCTATGGCTACACCTTC. This translates into CSVSGGVGYGYTF.

In this sample, this clonotype turned up a few times. The V and J genes are TRBV6-2 or TRBV6-3 and TRBJ2-1; D gene ambiguous. The germline V gene encodes CDR1 MNHEY and CDR2 SVGEGT. Deletions cut 5 bases from V and 12 bases from J, with 11 bases between. The CDR3 runs to 11 residues. CDR3 sequence (DNA): TGTGCCAGCAGTAACAGCCGCGGGCAGTTCTTC. Amino acids: CASSNSRGQFF.